This T cell receptor (beta chain) was found in a study of response to subunit inactivated influenza vaccine. General study points: Seasonal influenza vaccination, on each occasion, was suggested by the authors to recruit few new T cells.

TCRdb passed the RT-PCR reads through MiXCR, listing each CDR3 protein once. Of around 580,000 distinct CDR3 sequences listed, about 10% were seen once; the top ten hold more than 8.5%. The junction had 2 bases not matched to a gene; V was cut back by 3 bases and J by 1 base. CDR1 and CDR2 from the germline V gene are MDHEN and SYDVKM. The length of the CDR3 is 15 residues. On this clonotype itself: What it binds is unknown.

Sequencing used PBMCs from blood, obtained on the day of vaccination. This TCR was sampled from a man aged 50 to 59 who received an inactivated influenza vaccine. The V call is TRBV28, the J call TRBJ2-3; 9 nucleotides agree with TRBD1. The CDR3 sequence is CASSFWTGGTDTQYF. CDR3 bases: TGTGCCAGCAGTTTCTGGACAGGGGGCACAGATACGCAGTATTTT.